This TCR beta chain was found in a study of shared clonotypes between healthy human individuals. The germline gives CDR1 SNHLY, CDR2 FYNNEI. V shed 6 bases and J shed 3 bases, with 15 bases lying between them. The CDR3 runs to 15 residues. Comment on this clone: Its antigen remains unidentified.

The repertoire was sequenced with immunoSEQ multiplex PCR; TCRdb's copy has only in-frame clones and lacks some. The table shows under 1,100,000 clones, with approximately 80% occurring only once. Study-wide results and caveats: The study sampled only blood, and tissue repertoires likely differ.

This sequence originates from a young man in good health. Some clones in this sample may be carry-over from other donors' samples. The sample consisted of memory CD4+ T cells from PBMCs. The subset here: CD45RA-negative fraction. The chain has TRBV2 and TRBJ1-5; D unclear. The CDR3 region is CASSLQEGFNQPQHF. CDR3 coding DNA: TGTGCCAGCAGCCTCCAGGAGGGTTTCAATCAGCCCCAGCATTTT.